This is a list of T cell receptor beta chains from one sample in a study of cytomegalovirus exposure and HLA in healthy donors. Clones were read by immunoSEQ multiplex PCR, and TCRdb kept only the in-frame ones, dropping some. The table lists about 120,000 clones, over 65% of them singletons. The sequencing input was PBMCs. These receptors were collected from a man younger than 45 in good health and CMV-seropositive. The CDR3 runs from the conserved cysteine through the conserved F or W. D genes are given only for firm matches. A row's size may be missing; if present it is once, few, many or a size class.

>NA|TRBJ2-5|NA|TRBV4-1
CASSQEVLLLPQAQYF
TGCGCCAGCAGCCAAGAGGTCTTACTCCTACCCCAGGCCCAGTACTTC
>NA|TRBJ1-1|NA|TRBV19
CASRTQGLSSEAFF
TGTGCCAGTAGGACCCAGGGGCTTAGTAGTGAAGCTTTCTTT
>few|TRBJ2-7|TRBD1|TRBV28
CASSPARLDRGNYEQYF
TGTGCCAGCAGCCCCGCTCGGTTGGACAGGGGGAACTACGAGCAGTACTTC
>once|TRBJ2-3|NA|TRBV9
CASSVETGRADTQYF
TGTGCCAGCAGCGTAGAAACAGGGAGGGCAGATACGCAGTATTTT
>NA|TRBJ2-7|NA|TRBV27
CASSSTFIAAGSYEQYF
TGTGCCAGCAGTTCTACGTTCATAGCGGCGGGCTCCTACGAGCAGTACTTC
>NA|TRBJ1-5|NA|TRBV27
CASSPQGGQPQHF
TGTGCCAGCAGTCCACAGGGCGGTCAGCCCCAGCATTTT
>NA|TRBJ2-1|TRBD1|TRBV6-5
CASSLGQGASEQFF
TGTGCCAGCAGTTTGGGACAGGGGGCCAGTGAGCAGTTCTTC
>NA|TRBJ2-1|TRBD2|TRBV9
CASSPIGGAGGPSYNEQFF
TGTGCCAGCAGCCCGATCGGTGGAGCGGGAGGGCCCTCCTACAATGAGCAGTTCTTC
>NA|TRBJ1-3|NA|TRBV30
CAWTEASSGNTIYF
TGTGCCTGGACCGAGGCAAGCTCTGGAAACACCATATATTTT
>NA|TRBJ2-1|NA|TRBV11-3
CASSPSRSATYNEQFF
TGTGCCAGCAGCCCTAGCCGGAGCGCTACCTACAATGAGCAGTTCTTC
>NA|TRBJ2-1|TRBD2|TRBV9
CASSAAGLVSNEQFF
TGTGCCAGCAGCGCGGCGGGACTAGTATCTAATGAGCAGTTCTTC
>NA|TRBJ2-7|TRBD2|TRBV5-4
CASSLGGTSGKYEQYF
TGTGCCAGCAGCTTGGGTGGGACTAGCGGGAAGTACGAGCAGTACTTC
>few|TRBJ2-6|TRBD1|TRBV19
CASSTDRAGANVLTF
TGTGCCAGTAGTACCGACAGGGCTGGGGCCAACGTCCTGACTTTC
>NA|TRBJ2-3|TRBD2|TRBV6-5
CASKLTSGDTDTQYF
TGTGCCAGCAAATTGACTAGCGGAGACACAGATACGCAGTATTTT
>NA|TRBJ2-5|NA|TRBV28
CASSSGQKETQYF
TGTGCCAGCAGTTCCGGACAGAAAGAGACCCAGTACTTC
>NA|TRBJ1-5|NA|TRBV5-5
CASSLGLFNQPQHF
TGTGCCAGCAGCTTGGGACTGTTCAATCAGCCCCAGCATTTT
>once|TRBJ2-7|NA|TRBV5-6
CASSFGPADEQYF
TGTGCCAGCAGCTTTGGCCCCGCAGACGAGCAGTACTTC
>NA|TRBJ2-7|NA|TRBV29-1
CSVEPQSGEQYF
TGCAGCGTTGAACCCCAATCCGGGGAGCAGTACTTC
>NA|TRBJ2-1|TRBD2|TRBV28
CASSLSRGSSYNEQFF
TGTGCCAGCAGTTTATCGCGGGGGAGCTCCTACAATGAGCAGTTCTTC
>NA|TRBJ1-4|NA|TRBV4-3
CASSQDPDILSTNEKLFF
TGCGCCAGCAGCCAAGACCCTGACATCCTTTCAACTAATGAAAAACTGTTTTTT